A selection of T cell receptor beta chains follows, all from one sample in a study of blood T cells in healthy people across ages. TCRdb analysed the 5' RACE reads with MiXCR anew, one entry per CDR3 protein. The top ten clones hold 45% to 65% of a sample with approximately 360,000 distinct CDR3 sequences, roughly half of them seen once. Sequencing was performed on blood. The receptors come from a man aged 55 to 69 in good health. CDR3s include the opening cysteine and the closing phenylalanine or tryptophan. The order of the fields is CDR3 protein, CDR3 DNA, J gene, V gene, D gene, clone size. The D gene is left open where the match is weak. The size of a clone is reported for some rows only, either as once, few or many, or as a class for expanded clones.

CDR3aa: CASSYSRNQAYEQYF
CDR3nt: TGTGCCAGCAGTTACTCTAGGAATCAGGCCTACGAGCAGTACTTC
j_gene: TRBJ2-7
v_gene: TRBV6-5
d_gene: -
abundance: once

CDR3aa: CASSAASGPRVETQYF
CDR3nt: TGTGCCAGCAGCGCAGCGTCAGGGCCCCGCGTGGAGACCCAGTACTTC
j_gene: TRBJ2-5
v_gene: TRBV9
d_gene: -
abundance: -

CDR3aa: CASSLSGTGKKETQYF
CDR3nt: TGTGCCAGCAGTTTATCGGGGACAGGGAAAAAAGAGACCCAGTACTTC
j_gene: TRBJ2-5
v_gene: TRBV28
d_gene: TRBD1
abundance: -

CDR3aa: CATSRDRGGLDIQYF
CDR3nt: TGTGCCACCAGCAGAGATCGCGGGGGGCTTGACATTCAGTACTTC
j_gene: TRBJ2-4
v_gene: TRBV15
d_gene: TRBD2
abundance: few

CDR3aa: CASSHGQGRLDIDTQYF
CDR3nt: TGTGCCAGCAGCCACGGGCAGGGACGCCTCGATATAGATACGCAGTATTTT
j_gene: TRBJ2-3
v_gene: TRBV12-3/TRBV12-4
d_gene: -
abundance: -

CDR3aa: CASSLTVNEQFF
CDR3nt: TGCGCCAGCAGCTTGACCGTTAATGAGCAGTTCTTC
j_gene: TRBJ2-1
v_gene: TRBV5-1
d_gene: -
abundance: -

CDR3aa: CSARDGLSNEQFF
CDR3nt: TGCAGTGCTAGAGACGGACTCTCGAATGAGCAGTTCTTC
j_gene: TRBJ2-1
v_gene: TRBV20-1
d_gene: -
abundance: -

CDR3aa: CSAGQAWRPNTIYF
CDR3nt: TGCAGTGCGGGACAGGCCTGGAGACCAAACACCATATATTTT
j_gene: TRBJ1-3
v_gene: TRBV20-1
d_gene: TRBD1
abundance: -

CDR3aa: CSARVGTGGPGNTIYF
CDR3nt: TGCAGTGCTAGAGTGGGGACAGGGGGCCCTGGAAACACCATATATTTT
j_gene: TRBJ1-3
v_gene: TRBV20-1
d_gene: TRBD1
abundance: -

CDR3aa: CAISDLHVETQYF
CDR3nt: TGTGCCATCAGTGATCTCCACGTGGAGACCCAGTACTTC
j_gene: TRBJ2-5
v_gene: TRBV10-3
d_gene: -
abundance: -

CDR3aa: CASSLSGAGAQETQYF
CDR3nt: TGTGCCAGCAGCCTCTCTGGGGCAGGCGCTCAAGAGACCCAGTACTTC
j_gene: TRBJ2-5
v_gene: TRBV11-3
d_gene: -
abundance: -

CDR3aa: CASSSLKVPGTQYF
CDR3nt: TGTGCCAGCAGCTCCCTTAAAGTCCCCGGGACCCAGTACTTC
j_gene: TRBJ2-5
v_gene: TRBV7-9
d_gene: -
abundance: -

CDR3aa: CASSVGSRQAHGGYTF
CDR3nt: TGTGCCAGCAGCGTAGGGTCCCGGCAGGCCCATGGTGGCTACACCTTC
j_gene: TRBJ1-2
v_gene: TRBV9
d_gene: -
abundance: few